The 20 T cell receptor beta chains below were found in one sample sequenced in a study of monozygotic twins with inflammatory bowel disease (dated by TCRdb to between 2018 and 2020). Libraries were constructed by 5' RACE. This sample was sequenced with an Illumina HiSeq 2500. Reads reprocessed by TCRdb are summarized as one entry per CDR3 protein sequence, and DNA is absent. The sample's own table lists over 100,000 distinct CDR3 sequences. 9.5% to 15% of the sample belongs to the ten largest clones. The sample consisted of blood. These TCRs come from a human donor with ulcerative colitis or Crohn's disease, or a healthy co-twin of an affected twin (not recorded which).

The CDR3 sequence: CSARDRSVSGGYTF. This chain uses TRBV20-1 with TRBJ1-2. Germline lookup yields CDR1 DFQATT and CDR2 SNEGSKA (reference sequence). There are 14 residues in the CDR3.

The V call is TRBV3-1, the J call TRBJ1-2. CDR1 and CDR2 from the germline V gene are LGHDT and YNNKEL (reference sequence). This CDR3 spans 14 amino acids. The CDR3 protein is CASSQDAPAEGYTF.

V is TRBV29-1 and J is TRBJ1-1. The CDR3 contains 11 residues. Germline assignment: CDR1 SQVTM and CDR2 ANQGSEA. The CDR3 loop is CSAADNTEAFF.

This rearrangement joins TRBV9 to TRBJ2-1; there is no DNA to check the TCRdb D call of TRBD1. Germline V CDR1 and CDR2: SGDLS, YYNGEE. The CDR3 covers 15 residues. The CDR3 protein is CASSGGQRVTNEQFF.

The chain recombines TRBV20-1 with TRBJ2-1; TCRdb's D gene call, TRBD2, goes unchecked for lack of DNA. Germline V lookup: CDR1 DFQATT, CDR2 SNEGSKA (reference sequence). The CDR3 length is 18 residues. CDR3 loop: CSARGGAGLVSTIREQFF.

The V and J genes are TRBV6-1 and TRBJ1-2. Germline CDR1 reads MNHNS; CDR2 reads SASEGT. The CDR3 totals 14 residues. The CDR3 reads CASSEAAQVYGYTF.

V is TRBV6-2 or TRBV6-3 and J is TRBJ2-1. Germline CDR1 and CDR2: MNHEY and SVGEGT. The CDR3 sequence is 14 residues long. CDR3 sequence: CASSYPRSYNEQFF.

The chain couples TRBV5-1 to TRBJ1-2. The CDR3 is 15 amino acids. The germline CDR1 and CDR2 sequences are SGHRS and YFSETQ. The CDR3 loop is CASSLGLTQNYGYTF.

The gene calls are TRBV12-3 or TRBV12-4 and TRBJ1-1. CDR3 length equals 16 residues. The CDR3 loop is CASSLTGGGMNTEAFF.

The chain joins TRBV12-3 or TRBV12-4 to TRBJ2-1; TCRdb returns TRBD2, unconfirmable since there is no DNA. The CDR3 spans 14 residues. The CDR3 reads CASIGPCRESEQFF.

CDR3 loop: CSAPVRDSSEGRYF. This sequence joins TRBV20-1 and TRBJ2-7; TCRdb proposes TRBD2, but this gene call is untestable without DNA. The CDR3 covers 14 residues. Germline V gene lookup returns CDR1 DFQATT and CDR2 SNEGSKA (reference sequence).

The V and J genes are TRBV6-1 and TRBJ2-5. The CDR3 contains 15 residues. Germline V gene lookup returns CDR1 MNHNS and CDR2 SASEGT. CDR3 protein: CASSESSGDQETQYF.

The chain has TRBV9 and TRBJ1-1; lacking DNA, the TRBD1 call made by TCRdb goes unchecked. The CDR3 is made up of 12 amino acids. Per the germline V gene, CDR1 is SGDLS and CDR2 is YYNGEE. CDR3 in amino acids: CASSPGTVGAFF.

V and J are TRBV5-1 and TRBJ2-5; lacking DNA, the TRBD1 call made by TCRdb goes unchecked. CDR1 and CDR2 (germline): SGHRS, YFSETQ. There are 14 residues in the CDR3. CDR3: CASSPGGERETQYF. The full variable domain, its missing parts supplied by reference TRBV5-1 and TRBJ2-5, is KAGVTQTPRYLIKTRGQQVTLSCSPISGHRSVSWYQQTPGQGLQFLFEYFSETQRNKGNFPGRFSGRQFSNSRSEMNVSTLELGDSALYLCASSPGGERETQYFGPGTRLLVL.

The chain employs TRBV7-2 and TRBJ2-4; no DNA is available, so the TRBD1 call from TCRdb remains unchecked. CDR1 and CDR2 (germline): SGHTA, FQGNSA. CDR3 length: 14 residues. The CDR3 loop is CASSPGAAKNMQYF. The full variable domain, with the rest looked up from reference TRBV7-2 and TRBJ2-4, is GAGVSQSPSNKVTEKGKDVELRCDPISGHTALYWYRQSLGQGLEFLIYFQGNSAPDKSGLPSDRFSAERTGGSVSTLTIQRTQQEDSAVYLCASSPGAAKNMQYFGAGTRLSVL.

The rearrangement joins TRBV20-1 to TRBJ2-7; there is no DNA to check the TCRdb D call of TRBD2. The CDR3 has 14 residues. Germline CDR1 DFQATT, CDR2 SNEGSKA (reference sequence). The CDR3 sequence: CSASGLAGAGEQYF.

The chain recombines TRBV15 with TRBJ2-7; TCRdb's D call, TRBD2, is unchecked because there is no DNA. Germline CDR1 and CDR2: LNHNV and YYDKDF (reference sequence). The CDR3 has 18 residues. CDR3 residues: CATSRGPRLAGAKDEQYF.

The V and J genes are TRBV7-2 and TRBJ1-2; the TCRdb call, TRBD1, lacks DNA for checking. CDR1 and CDR2 (germline): SGHTA, FQGNSA. This CDR3 comprises 15 residues. The CDR3 region is CASSLVAGGDNGYTF.

This chain joins TRBV29-1 and TRBJ2-5; as DNA is missing, the TRBD1 call by TCRdb cannot be tested. The CDR3 contains 13 residues. Germline CDR1 reads SQVTM; CDR2 reads ANQGSEA. CDR3: CSVDEEGGETQYF.

V and J are TRBV20-1 and TRBJ1-5; without DNA, the TCRdb call of TRBD1 cannot be checked. CDR3 size: 13 residues. The germline V gene encodes CDR1 DFQATT and CDR2 SNEGSKA (reference sequence). The CDR3 region is CSASWPPTGVLSF.